The 2 T cell receptor beta chains in this list originate from one sample, sequenced in a study of T cells in Graves' hyperthyroidism and ophthalmopathy. RNA transcripts gave rise to amplified TCR beta CDR3 regions. Initially, a first-round RT-PCR of the TCR CDR3 employed the HTBI primer set. TCRdb reanalysed the multiplex PCR reads using MiXCR and keeps one entry per CDR3 protein. The data show 550,000 to 600,000 distinct CDR3 sequences, over 15% seen once. Source material: blood. The source of these receptors is a woman under 30 with Graves' hyperthyroidism.

At least ten counts were recorded for this clonotype. The CDR3 DNA reads as TGTGCCAGCAGCCCCTTGGGAATTTCCTACGAGCAGTACTTC. Residues: CASSPLGISYEQYF. The chain is built from TRBV7-2 and TRBJ2-7; no clear D. Germline CDR1 is SGHTA and CDR2 is FQGNSA. V was shortened by 5 bases and J by 1 base, with 12 bases between the two germline ends. This CDR3 has 14 residues.

The chain employs TRBV12-3 or TRBV12-4 and TRBJ2-1; no firm D call. This CDR3 is built from 11 residues. V lost 6 bases to trimming and J lost 9 bases, with 9 bases between them. The CDR3 sequence is CASRFTSEQFF. CDR3 in DNA: TGTGCCAGCAGGTTTACCTCTGAGCAGTTCTTC.